Presented here are 10 T cell receptor beta chains from one specimen sequenced in a study of graft-versus-host responses after intestinal transplantation. The table came from immunoSEQ multiplex PCR; TCRdb's copy has only in-frame clones and leaves some out. The top ten clones hold roughly 0.45% of a sample with tens of thousands of clones, less than 85% of them seen once. What these receptors recognize is not known. This specimen consisted of unstimulated CD4+ T cells sorted from spleen or lymph node cells, obtained before transplant. All receptors come from a human donor who was the organ donor for an intestinal transplant.

The genes are TRBV23-1 and TRBJ2-4; 7 bases agree with TRBD2. TRBV23-1 is placed among ORFs of uncertain function. Trimming removed 1 base from V and 0 bases from J; junction bases left unmatched: 3. This CDR3 spans 16 amino acids. The CDR3 DNA sequence: TGCGCCAGCAGTCAATATGGGACTATAGCCAAAAACATTCAGTACTTC. Its protein is CASSQYGTIAKNIQYF.

The chain has TRBV6-5 and TRBJ1-2, with TRBD1 matching 7 bases. CDR3 length equals 16 residues. V lost 2 bases and J lost 4; bases outside the gene matches: 10. Germline values: CDR1 MNHEY, CDR2 SVGAGI. CDR3 loop: CASSYGRTGAGYGYTF. In DNA, the CDR3 is TGTGCCAGCAGTTACGGCCGTACAGGGGCGGGCTATGGCTACACCTTC.

The chain joins TRBV6-1 to TRBJ1-2; TRBD1 is a possible D gene (6 bases). The V and J ends lost 8 bases and 6 bases respectively, with 16 bases between them. The CDR3 is 13 amino acids. Germline V CDR1 and CDR2: MNHNS, SASEGT. The CDR3 loop is CASSLQGGDGYTF. Written as DNA, the CDR3 is TGTGCCAGCTCTCTACAGGGAGGAGATGGCTACACCTTC.

There are a few counts of this clone. The rearrangement links TRBV27 to TRBJ2-7, with 9 bases that match TRBD2. The germline V gene has CDR1 MNHEY and CDR2 SMNVEV (reference sequence). With V trimmed by 6 bases and J by 4 bases, 13 bases remained unmatched. CDR3 size: 16 residues. CDR3 protein: CASSPYPGLAGYEQYF. The CDR3 DNA reads as TGTGCCAGCAGCCCCTATCCGGGACTAGCAGGATACGAGCAGTACTTC.

The rearrangement uses TRBV19 and TRBJ1-5, with 7 bases fitting TRBD1. The junction had 2 bases not matched to a gene; V was cut back by 3 bases and J by 0 bases. The CDR3 runs 15 residues. Germline loops: CDR1 LNHDA, CDR2 SQIVND (reference sequence). In nucleotides, the CDR3 is TGTGCCAGTAGTATGGGACAGTATAGCAATCAGCCCCAGCATTTT. It yields the protein CASSMGQYSNQPQHF.

CDR3 residues: CASSLAIMQGVTDTQYF. The CDR3 DNA reads as TGTGCCAGCAGCTTAGCGATCATGCAGGGCGTCACAGATACGCAGTATTTT. The J gene is TRBJ2-3, the V gene TRBV7-2, with D perhaps TRBD1 (5 bases). The germline V gene has CDR1 SGHTA and CDR2 FQGNSA. Trimming took 0 bases from V and 2 from J, leaving 15 bases between them. The CDR3 consists of 17 residues. Full variable domain (missing parts from reference TRBV7-2 and TRBJ2-3): GAGVSQSPSNKVTEKGKDVELRCDPISGHTALYWYRQSLGQGLEFLIYFQGNSAPDKSGLPSDRFSAERTGGSVSTLTIQRTQQEDSAVYLCASSLAIMQGVTDTQYFGPGTRLTVL.

This sequence joins TRBV7-9 and TRBJ2-1, with 10 bases aligning to TRBD1. The germline CDR1 and CDR2 sequences are SEHNR and FQNEAQ (reference sequence). The V segment lost 5 bases and the J segment 2 bases; nucleotides outside the gene matches: 3. This CDR3 is 15 amino acids long. CDR3 sequence: CASSGGTGAYNEQFF. The DNA for the CDR3 is TGTGCCAGCAGCGGAGGGACAGGGGCCTACAATGAGCAGTTCTTC.

The V call is TRBV28, the J call TRBJ2-7; 11 bases align to TRBD2. This CDR3 is 17 amino acids long. Germline assignment: CDR1 MDHEN and CDR2 SYDVKM. V lost 5 bases, J lost 2 bases, and 11 bases stayed unmatched. The CDR3 region is CASSNRGQLAGAYEQYF. CDR3 sequence (DNA): TGTGCCAGCAGTAACAGGGGGCAACTAGCGGGAGCCTACGAGCAGTACTTC.

The CDR3 is CASSSLAGAYEQYF. DNA of the CDR3: TGTGCCAGTAGTTCACTAGCGGGGGCCTACGAGCAGTACTTC. The chain uses TRBV19 and TRBJ2-7, with 11 bases fitting TRBD2. Germline V lookup: CDR1 LNHDA, CDR2 SQIVND (reference sequence). The ends lost 5 bases at V and 2 bases at J; junction bases unmatched: 2. CDR3 length equals 14 residues.

In its sample, this clone was seen a few times. The chain joins TRBV19 to TRBJ2-7, with TRBD2 matching 8 bases. The trim removed 7 bases at V and 2 bases at J, leaving 7 bases unmatched. The CDR3 is made up of 14 amino acids. Germline CDR1 reads LNHDA; CDR2 reads SQIVND (reference sequence). CDR3 in DNA: TGTGCCAGTACCTCTAGCGGGCCAGCCTACGAGCAGTACTTC. Its protein is CASTSSGPAYEQYF. The whole variable domain, remainder taken from reference TRBV19 and TRBJ2-7, is DGGITQSPKYLFRKEGQNVTLSCEQNLNHDAMYWYRQDPGQGLRLIYYSQIVNDFQKGDIAEGYSVSREKKESFPLTVTSAQKNPTAFYLCASTSSGPAYEQYFGPGTRLTVT.